These 21 T cell receptor beta chains share one sample of origin, sequenced in a study of Graves' ophthalmopathy and Graves' hyperthyroidism. Amplification targeted the TCR beta CDR3 regions, with RNA transcripts as the source material. The first-round RT-PCR employed HTBI primers together with the Qiagen OneStep RT-PCR kit. A multiplex PCR was then performed as the second round. TCRdb called the multiplex PCR reads again in MiXCR, with one record for every CDR3 protein. The sample yields approximately 700,000 distinct CDR3 sequences, roughly 40% seen once. Sequenced sample: peripheral blood. These TCRs come from an adult man with Graves' ophthalmopathy.

This clonotype was observed a few times. V and J are TRBV5-1 and TRBJ2-7; the D gene could be TRBD1 or TRBD2 (6 bases each). The germline V gene has CDR1 SGHRS and CDR2 YFSETQ. Trimming left V 7 bases short and J 6 bases short, with 14 bases between. This CDR3 region has 12 residues. CDR3 bases: TGCGCCAGCGCCTTCGGGGGCGGCGAGCAGTACTTC. Protein product: CASAFGGGEQYF.

This clonotype was picked up many times. At one boundary the junction diverges from the germline segment, which might be a read error. V gene TRBV2 combines with J gene TRBJ1-1, with D tentatively TRBD1 (6 bases). Germline V gene sequence: CDR1 SNHLY, CDR2 FYNNEI. CDR3 length: 13 residues. DNA for the CDR3: TGTGCCTGCAGAAAGGGGGTGGGCACTGAAGCTTTCTTT. This sequence encodes CACRKGVGTEAFF.

This clonotype has just a few counts. Written as DNA, the CDR3 is TGTGCCACCCAACCTGGAAACACCATATATTTT. This codes for CATQPGNTIYF. The chain uses TRBV10-3 and TRBJ1-3, with no clear D. Looked up from germline, CDR1 is ENHRY and CDR2 is SYGVKD. The CDR3 is 11 amino acids. Between the trimmed V and J ends, which lost 10 bases and 2 bases, there was a span of 6 bases.

With regard to this clonotype: At one end, the junction sequence differs from germline, possibly due to a read error. The rearrangement joins TRBV10-3 to TRBJ1-2; D uncertain. This CDR3 spans 14 amino acids. Germline V gene lookup returns CDR1 ENHRY and CDR2 SYGVKD. The CDR3 DNA follows: TGTGCCAGCAGTGAACGGCAGATTAACTATGGCTACACCTTC. This encodes CASSERQINYGYTF.

The chain couples TRBV7-3 to TRBJ2-6; D could derive from TRBD1 or TRBD2 (6 bases each). V lost 5 bases, J lost 0 bases, and 17 bases lay in between. The length of the CDR3 is 18 residues. Per germline, CDR1 SGHTA and CDR2 FQGTGA. The CDR3 spells CASSRTNGGRSGANVLTF. Written as DNA, the CDR3 is TGTGCCAGCAGCCGAACTAACGGGGGCCGCTCTGGGGCCAACGTCCTGACTTTC.

This clonotype was seen many times. The chain uses TRBV7-8 and TRBJ2-7, with a weak D call TRBD2 (6 bases). Germline values: CDR1 SGHVS, CDR2 FQNEAQ. Trimming stripped 6 bases from V and 0 bases from J, with 12 bases between. This CDR3 region has 14 residues. In nucleotides, the CDR3 is TGTGCCAGCAGAGTCGGGGGAAGCTCCTACGAGCAGTACTTC. Its protein product is CASRVGGSSYEQYF. Full variable domain (remainder filled in from reference TRBV7-8 and TRBJ2-7): GAGVSQSPRYKVAKRGQDVALRCDPISGHVSLFWYQQALGQGPEFLTYFQNEAQLDKSGLPSDRFFAERPEGSVSTLKIQRTQQEDSAVYLCASRVGGSSYEQYFGPGTRLTVT.

This clonotype appeared once. This rearrangement joins TRBV29-1 to TRBJ1-2, with a weak D call TRBD1 (5 bases). V gave up 8 bases and J gave up 8 bases, with 21 bases separating them. Germline loops: CDR1 SQVTM, CDR2 ANQGSEA. This CDR3 comprises 13 residues. CDR3 loop: CSLSQGVGRGYTF. The DNA for the CDR3 is TGCAGCTTGTCCCAGGGTGTCGGTCGCGGCTACACCTTC. Based on the CDR3 plus reference TRBV29-1 and TRBJ1-2, the full variable domain is SAVISQKPSRDICQRGTSLTIQCQVDSQVTMMFWYRQQPGQSLTLIATANQGSEATYESGFVIDKFPISRPNLTFSTLTVSNMSPEDSSIYLCSLSQGVGRGYTFGSGTRLTVV.

Only a few counts were recorded for this clonotype. One end of the junction is discordant with germline, which a read error may explain. This chain connects TRBV10-2 to TRBJ2-6; 9 bases align to TRBD1. The CDR3 runs 17 residues. Germline assignment: CDR1 WSHSY and CDR2 SAAADI. CDR3 protein: CASRTGGRGAGANVLTF. For the CDR3, the DNA is TGTGCCAGCAGAACAGGGGGCCGAGGAGCGGGGGCCAACGTCCTGACTTTC.

J is TRBJ1-3 and V is TRBV25-1; D not resolved. Germline V CDR1 and CDR2: MGHDK, SYGVNS. This CDR3 is 16 amino acids long. V was shortened by 2 bases and J by 4 bases, with 15 bases between the two germline ends. The chain's CDR3 is CASSEIGSLPGNTIYF. The DNA of the CDR3 is TGTGCCAGCAGTGAAATCGGCAGCCTCCCGGGAAACACCATATATTTT. Looking up the rest from reference TRBV25-1 and TRBJ1-3 gives the full variable domain: EADIYQTPRYLVIGTGKKITLECSQTMGHDKMYWYQQDPGMELHLIHYSYGVNSTEKGDLSSESTVSRIRTEHFPLTLESARPSHTSQYLCASSEIGSLPGNTIYFGEGSWLTVV.

The V and J genes are TRBV28 and TRBJ2-7, with D possibly matching TRBD1 (5 bases). From germline, CDR1 is MDHEN and CDR2 SYDVKM. V was trimmed by 7 bases and J by 3 bases, leaving 10 bases between them. The CDR3 is 12 residues long. The CDR3 region has the DNA TGTGCCAGCAAAAAGGGGCTCTACGAGCAGTACTTC. Its protein product is CASKKGLYEQYF.

The rearrangement links TRBV10-2 to TRBJ1-2; no definite D call. CDR3 length equals 13 residues. Trimming shortened V by 5 bases and J by 5 bases, and 12 bases separated the two germline ends. Per the germline V gene, CDR1 is WSHSY and CDR2 is SAAADI. CDR3 nucleotide sequence: TGCGCCAGCAGTTCGTTAGTGATTTATGGCTACACCTTC. Its protein product is CASSSLVIYGYTF.

The chain joins TRBV20-1 to TRBJ1-1; 7 bases fit TRBD1. The CDR3 has 15 residues. V lost 5 bases to trimming and J lost 6 bases; unmatched junction nucleotides: 15. Germline CDR1 and CDR2: DFQATT and SNEGSKA (reference sequence). In nucleotides, the CDR3 is TGCAGTGCTCCCCAGACCGCAGGGGGACTCCCTGAAGCTTTCTTT. As protein: CSAPQTAGGLPEAFF.

J is TRBJ1-1 and V is TRBV10-3; D unresolved. Trimming removed 0 bases at V and 5 bases at J, with 10 bases between. From germline, CDR1 is ENHRY and CDR2 SYGVKD. This CDR3 region has 14 residues. Here the CDR3 reads CAISESEVATEAFF. In DNA form, the CDR3 reads TGTGCCATCAGTGAGTCGGAGGTGGCTACTGAAGCTTTCTTT.

The CDR3 loop is CASSPHGVIYEQYF. The CDR3 coding sequence is TGTGCCAGCTCACCACACGGGGTTATCTACGAGCAGTACTTC. The chain employs TRBV7-6 and TRBJ2-7, with a weak D call TRBD2 (5 bases). The V gene lost 8 bases and the J gene lost 3 bases, with 17 bases spanning the gap. This CDR3 has 14 residues. Germline V gene lookup returns CDR1 SGHVS and CDR2 FNYEAQ.

The sample holds many counts of this clonotype. This sequence joins TRBV20-1 and TRBJ2-7; possibly TRBD1 for D (5 bases). Trimming left V 5 bases short and J 2 bases short, with 13 bases between. Looked up from germline, CDR1 is DFQATT and CDR2 is SNEGSKA (reference sequence). The CDR3 length is 13 residues. CDR3 residues: CSAGRQLAYEQYF. The CDR3 DNA follows: TGCAGTGCTGGACGACAGCTTGCCTACGAGCAGTACTTC.

This chain joins TRBV20-1 and TRBJ1-6, with D perhaps TRBD1 (5 bases). With 1 base removed from V and 3 bases from J, the gap between germline ends came to 10 bases. This CDR3 is 15 amino acids long. Germline V CDR1 and CDR2: DFQATT, SNEGSKA (reference sequence). The CDR3 coding sequence is TGCAGTGCTAGAGTTTGGGGGGGCTATAATTCACCCCTCCACTTT. Encoded protein: CSARVWGGYNSPLHF.

This chain links TRBV29-1 with TRBJ1-1; D gene unclear. Germline-derived CDR1 and CDR2 are SQVTM and ANQGSEA. Trimming left V 3 bases short and J 1 base short, with 12 bases between. This CDR3 is built from 14 residues. CDR3 in amino acids: CSVEAGVANTEAFF. DNA of the CDR3: TGCAGCGTTGAGGCAGGTGTGGCGAACACTGAAGCTTTCTTT. Looking up the rest from reference TRBV29-1 and TRBJ1-1 gives the full variable domain: SAVISQKPSRDICQRGTSLTIQCQVDSQVTMMFWYRQQPGQSLTLIATANQGSEATYESGFVIDKFPISRPNLTFSTLTVSNMSPEDSSIYLCSVEAGVANTEAFFGQGTRLTVV.

The chain is built from TRBV10-2 and TRBJ2-5; 8 bases align to TRBD2. This CDR3 is built from 17 residues. Germline V gene lookup returns CDR1 WSHSY and CDR2 SAAADI. With V trimmed by 4 bases and J by 3 bases, 13 bases remained unmatched. In DNA, the CDR3 is TGCGCCAGCAGTGCCAGCACAAAACCGGGACTAGAAGAGACCCAGTACTTC. Its translation is CASSASTKPGLEETQYF.

In this sample, this clonotype turned up many times. This chain uses TRBV19 with TRBJ1-2; the D gene is possibly TRBD1 (5 bases). The CDR3 is 12 amino acids. Germline V gives CDR1 LNHDA, CDR2 SQIVND (reference sequence). V gave up 9 bases and J gave up 2 bases, with 10 bases separating them. The CDR3 protein is CASSRGNYGYTF. The CDR3, as DNA: TGTGCCAGCAGCCGGGGGAACTATGGCTACACCTTC.

The gene calls are TRBV9 and TRBJ2-2, with a possible D match to TRBD2 (5 bases). The CDR3 has 17 amino acids. CDR1 is SGDLS, CDR2 YYNGEE, per germline. Trimming removed 4 bases at V and 1 base at J, with 17 bases between. The CDR3 nucleotides are TGTGCCAGCAGCCCTACCCCCCGGGGAGTGAACACCGGGGAGCTGTTTTTT. It specifies CASSPTPRGVNTGELFF.

A few counts support this clonotype. The chain uses TRBV7-2 and TRBJ1-4, with 7 bases aligning to TRBD1. The CDR3 covers 15 residues. V was clipped by 3 bases and J by 8 bases; unmatched bases: 9. Per germline, CDR1 SGHTA and CDR2 FQGNSA. DNA of the CDR3: TGTGCCAGCAGCTTGGGACAGACTAAAGGGGAAAAACTGTTTTTT. Protein product: CASSLGQTKGEKLFF.